The text below deals with one T cell receptor (beta chain). The source of the sample is a study of technical replicates of blood from four donors. Using immunoSEQ multiplex PCR, the repertoire was profiled, and TCRdb retains in-frame clones only, with some absent. Among tens of thousands of clones listed, over 75% were seen once. Trimming at V came to 4 bases and at J to 4 bases, leaving 5 bases not matched to a gene. This CDR3 spans 14 amino acids. Germline V gene sequence: CDR1 MNHEY, CDR2 SMNVEV (reference sequence). The specimen was T cells isolated from PBMCs. The chain joins TRBV27 to TRBJ1-2; TRBD1 matches 8 bases. The origin of this receptor is a human donor in good health. This CDR3 reads CASSSRDRIYGYTF. The CDR3 DNA is TGTGCCAGCAGTTCCCGGGACAGGATCTATGGCTACACCTTC.